This T cell receptor (beta chain) appears in the sequencing data of a study of blood T cell repertoires in COVID-19. Study overall: T cells, B-cell-depleted T cells, or PBMCs supplied cDNA or gDNA.

The CDR3 loop spans 13 amino acids. Germline V gene lookup returns CDR1 SGHVS and CDR2 FNYEAQ. V was pared by 6 bases and J by 6 bases, with 14 bases between. Participants spanned ages about 18 to 100 years and resided in roughly 22 US areas. Each participant's cohort was designated according to participant-reported clinical history. In Cohort 3, a recovered donor had either two negative PCRs, clearance, or symptom resolution. Profiling relied on immunoSEQ multiplex PCR, and the TCRdb table lists in-frame clones only, not all of them. The sample has 150,000 to 200,000 clones, 75% to 85% seen once. This chain connects TRBV7-6 to TRBJ2-5; possibly TRBD1 for D (5 bases). Specimen: PBMCs or T cells enriched from blood (not recorded which). This receptor was taken from a man aged 40-50 years who had recovered from COVID-19. CDR3 in DNA: TGTGCCAGCAGACCAGACAGTTTTCAGACCCAGTACTTC. This translates into CASRPDSFQTQYF.